This T cell receptor (beta chain) was sequenced for a study of cytomegalovirus exposure and HLA in healthy donors. Study-level background: An earlier analysis found 95 million to 140 million unique TCR beta sequences from around 180 million T cells. Regarding the study as a whole: Three of the chains that were CMV-associated were confirmed in vitro to be specific for CMV antigens. The authors assumed roughly uniform sequencing depth across donors for presence/absence analyses. Based on reports, TCR beta sequences accurately predicted HLA-A and HLA-B alleles for most subjects.

For this clone: Antigen unknown.

Primers included in the PCR were 60 Vbeta and 13 Jbeta primers. Generated by immunoSEQ multiplex PCR, the TCRdb table keeps only in-frame clones and is missing some. The sample consists of approximately 130,000 clones, about two thirds of them appearing once. Per germline, CDR1 SGHTA and CDR2 FQGTGA. CDR3 length equals 13 residues. J was trimmed by 3 bases and V by 5 bases; bases with no gene match: 3. The sample comprised PBMCs. The genes are TRBV7-3 and TRBJ1-1; 7 bases line up with TRBD1. This receptor was taken from a woman aged 60-75 years in good health and CMV-seropositive. The CDR3 DNA reads TGTGCCAGCAGCGCTGGGACAGACACTGAAGCTTTCTTT. This sequence encodes CASSAGTDTEAFF.